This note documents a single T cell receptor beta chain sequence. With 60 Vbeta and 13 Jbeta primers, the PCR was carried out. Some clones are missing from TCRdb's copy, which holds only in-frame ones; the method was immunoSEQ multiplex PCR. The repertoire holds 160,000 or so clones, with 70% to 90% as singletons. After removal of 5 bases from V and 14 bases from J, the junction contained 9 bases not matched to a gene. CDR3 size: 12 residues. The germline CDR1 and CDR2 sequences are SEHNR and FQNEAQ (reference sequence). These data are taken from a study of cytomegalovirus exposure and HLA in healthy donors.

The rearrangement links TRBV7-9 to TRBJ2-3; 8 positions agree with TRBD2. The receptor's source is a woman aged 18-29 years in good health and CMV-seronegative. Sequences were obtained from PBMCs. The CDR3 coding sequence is TGTGCCAGCAGCGGGGGGGGGACTAGACGGTATTTT. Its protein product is CASSGGGTRRYF.